This TCR beta chain was observed in a study of blood T cell repertoires in COVID-19 (dated by TCRdb to 2018 to 2021). Regarding the study in general: Samples covering the acute and convalescent phases of COVID-19 were provided by collaborators in the United States, Italy and Spain. The material from the prospective study consisted of cDNA or gDNA derived from T cells, B-cell-depleted T cells, or PBMCs. The dataset comprised deeply sampled blood TCRbeta repertoires from subjects exposed to, actively infected with, or recovered from COVID-19. A freely available public database, intended as a resource for researchers studying the immune response to SARS-CoV-2, is where the repertoires were released. Samples came from the ongoing ImmuneRACE study (first 160 participants) plus 1,254 subjects from 6 global collaborators. The sample metadata nearly always contained a de-identified subject ID, COVID-19 status, age in years and sex. Where available, HLA class I and class II types were obtained from metadata supplied by the sample provider rather than from assay-based typing.

Points the paper makes about the study in general: How much clinical and demographic metadata was included differed by source and by participant, and the metadata was provided uncurated.

Collaborating institutions collected whole blood in K2EDTA tubes following their own protocols. For TCRbeta analysis, collaborators shipped samples in one of three forms: frozen whole blood, isolated PBMCs, or DNA extracted from either of those sample types. TCRbeta CDR3 regions were amplified from genomic DNA by means of the immunoSEQ Assay, a bias-controlled multiplex PCR. Regarding the original processing steps: The number of nucleated cells in each sample was estimated from the amplification of reference gene primers within the assay. To quantify the absolute abundance of each unique TCRbeta CDR3 rearrangement, sequence reads were collapsed and filtered. Productive Simpson clonality was computed per sample as the square root of Simpson's diversity index over productive rearrangements. TCRdb retrieved this table from immuneACCESS and kept in-frame rearrangements only. Not all clones are present; in checked studies, unresolved V genes account for under half, and no reason is known for the remainder. That table gives V, J and clone size, and the DNA gave D and trimming. For this sample the table gives roughly 41,000 clones, of which 70% to 90% were detected only once. The biggest ten clones account for 4.8% of the sample.

Note on this clone: Its binding antigen is unknown. The record has no base qualities; no much larger clone is one base away.

The germline ends are 12 bases apart after V is trimmed by 6 bases and J by 0 bases. Its CDR3 holds 16 amino acids, cysteine through phenylalanine. The DNA shown is the 48-base CDR3, in frame from base 1. CDR1 SNHLY and CDR2 FYNNEI are derived from the germline V gene. The chain uses TRBV2 and TRBJ2-6, with no D gene named confidently. This sequence originates from a human donor in a cohort sampled during active COVID-19. The sequenced sample was peripheral blood. The encoded CDR3 is CASSLHRSSGANVLTF. The DNA sequence is TGTGCCAGCAGCCTACACCGGAGCTCTGGGGCCAACGTCCTGACTTTC.